Listed here are 3 T cell receptor beta chains from one sample, sequenced in a study of blood T cell repertoires in COVID-19. Profiling relied on immunoSEQ multiplex PCR, and the TCRdb table lists in-frame clones only, not all of them. The sample includes approximately 97,000 clones, around 84% of them seen just once. Sequenced: peripheral blood. The origin of the receptors is a man of 80 years or more with acute or convalescent COVID-19.

The chain employs TRBV6-5 and TRBJ1-1, with D tentatively TRBD1 (6 bases). V was cut by 5 bases and J by 3 bases, with 13 bases left in between. The CDR3 runs to 14 residues. The V gene's germline CDR1 is MNHEY and CDR2 SVGAGI. The CDR3 loop reads CASSNAGQYTEAFF. DNA for the CDR3: TGTGCCAGCAGTAACGCCGGACAGTACACTGAAGCTTTCTTT.

The chain links TRBV7-9 to TRBJ2-1; 8 bases are shared with TRBD2. CDR1 is SEHNR, CDR2 FQNEAQ, per germline (reference sequence). V shed 2 bases, J shed 6 bases, and the junction held 3 bases outside the gene matches. The CDR3 has 14 residues. As DNA, the CDR3 is TGTGCCAGCAGCTTACCAGCGGGAGCCAATGAGCAGTTCTTC. Its translation: CASSLPAGANEQFF.

This chain joins TRBV3-1 (or the pseudogene TRBV3-2) and TRBJ2-1; 12 bases align to TRBD2. Germline assignment: CDR1 LGHDT and CDR2 YNNKEL (reference sequence). CDR3 length equals 15 residues. J was trimmed by 6 bases and V by 6 bases; bases with no gene match: 6. The CDR3 DNA is TGTGCCAGCAGGCTAGCGGGAGGGCGGTTCAATGAGCAGTTCTTC. Translation: CASRLAGGRFNEQFF.